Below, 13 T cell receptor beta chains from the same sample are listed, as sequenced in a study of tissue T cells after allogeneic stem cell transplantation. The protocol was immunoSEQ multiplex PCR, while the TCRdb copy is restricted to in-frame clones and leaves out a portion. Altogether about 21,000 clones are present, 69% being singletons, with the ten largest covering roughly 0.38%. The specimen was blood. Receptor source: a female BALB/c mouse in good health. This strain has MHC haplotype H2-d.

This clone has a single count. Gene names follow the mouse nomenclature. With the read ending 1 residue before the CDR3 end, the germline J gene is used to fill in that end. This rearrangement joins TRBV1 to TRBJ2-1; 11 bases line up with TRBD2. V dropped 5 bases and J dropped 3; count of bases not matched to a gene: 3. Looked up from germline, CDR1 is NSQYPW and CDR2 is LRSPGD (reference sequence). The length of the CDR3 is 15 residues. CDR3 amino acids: CTCSTGTGGYAEQFF. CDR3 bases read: TGCACCTGCAGTACCGGGACTGGGGGCTATGCTGAGCAGTTC.

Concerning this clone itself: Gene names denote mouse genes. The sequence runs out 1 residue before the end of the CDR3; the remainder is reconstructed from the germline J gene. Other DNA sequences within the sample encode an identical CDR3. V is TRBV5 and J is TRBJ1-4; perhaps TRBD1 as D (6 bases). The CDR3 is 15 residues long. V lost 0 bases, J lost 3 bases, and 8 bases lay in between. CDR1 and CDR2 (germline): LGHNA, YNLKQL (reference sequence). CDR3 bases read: TGTGCCAGCAGCCAAGATGGGACAACCAACGAAAGATTATTT. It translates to CASSQDGTTNERLF. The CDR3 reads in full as CASSQDGTTNERLFF.

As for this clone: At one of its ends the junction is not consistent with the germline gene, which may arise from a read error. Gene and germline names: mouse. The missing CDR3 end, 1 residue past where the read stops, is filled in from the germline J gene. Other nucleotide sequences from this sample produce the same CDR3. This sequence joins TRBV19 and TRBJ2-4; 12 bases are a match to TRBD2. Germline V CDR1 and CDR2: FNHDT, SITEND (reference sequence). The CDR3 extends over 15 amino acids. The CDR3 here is CASKTGGAFQNTLYF. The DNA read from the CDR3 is TGTGCCAGCAAGACTGGGGGGGCGTTTCAAAACACATTGTAC.

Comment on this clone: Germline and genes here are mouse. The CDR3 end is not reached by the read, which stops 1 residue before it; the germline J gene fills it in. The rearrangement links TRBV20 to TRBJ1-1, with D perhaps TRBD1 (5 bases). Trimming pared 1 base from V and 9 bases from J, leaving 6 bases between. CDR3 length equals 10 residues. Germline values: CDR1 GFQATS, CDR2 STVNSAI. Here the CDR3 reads CGARGQQVFF. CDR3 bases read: TGTGGTGCTAGGGGACAGCAAGTCTTC.

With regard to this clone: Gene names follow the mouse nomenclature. CDR3 protein: CGARGGTSGNTLYF. Partial CDR3 DNA: TGTGGTGCTAGGGGAGGGACTTCTGGAAATACGCTCTAT. The V gene is TRBV20, the J gene TRBJ1-3; D might be TRBD1 (5 bases). The CDR3 end lies 1 residue beyond the end of the read and is filled in from the germline J gene. There are 14 residues in the CDR3. The V gene's germline CDR1 is GFQATS and CDR2 STVNSAI. Trimming removed 1 base from V and 0 bases from J, with 7 bases in between.

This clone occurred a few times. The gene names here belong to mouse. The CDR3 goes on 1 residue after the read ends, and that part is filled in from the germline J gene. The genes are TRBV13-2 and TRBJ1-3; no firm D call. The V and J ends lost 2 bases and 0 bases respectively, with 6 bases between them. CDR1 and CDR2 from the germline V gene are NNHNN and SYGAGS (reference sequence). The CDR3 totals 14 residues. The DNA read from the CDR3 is TGTGCCAGCGGTGAACAAGATTCTGGAAATACGCTCTAT. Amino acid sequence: CASGEQDSGNTLY. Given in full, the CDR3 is CASGEQDSGNTLYF.

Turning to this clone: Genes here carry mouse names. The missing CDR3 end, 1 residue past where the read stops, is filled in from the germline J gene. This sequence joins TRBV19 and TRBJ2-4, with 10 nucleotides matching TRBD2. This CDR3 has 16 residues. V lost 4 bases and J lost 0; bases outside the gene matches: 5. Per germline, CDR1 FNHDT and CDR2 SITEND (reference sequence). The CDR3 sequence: CASSSGGASSQNTLYF. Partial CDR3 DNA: TGTGCCAGCAGTTCTGGGGGGGCGTCTAGTCAAAACACCTTGTAC.

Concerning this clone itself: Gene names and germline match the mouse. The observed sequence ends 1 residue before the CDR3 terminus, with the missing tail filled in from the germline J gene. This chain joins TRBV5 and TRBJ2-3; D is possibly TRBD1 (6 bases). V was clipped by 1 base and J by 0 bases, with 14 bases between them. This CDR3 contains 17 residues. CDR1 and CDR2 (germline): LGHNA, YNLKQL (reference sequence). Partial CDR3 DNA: TGTGCCAGCAGCCAAGGGAGGGGAGGGGGTAGTGCAGAAACGCTGTAT. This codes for CASSQGRGGGSAETLY. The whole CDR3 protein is CASSQGRGGGSAETLYF.

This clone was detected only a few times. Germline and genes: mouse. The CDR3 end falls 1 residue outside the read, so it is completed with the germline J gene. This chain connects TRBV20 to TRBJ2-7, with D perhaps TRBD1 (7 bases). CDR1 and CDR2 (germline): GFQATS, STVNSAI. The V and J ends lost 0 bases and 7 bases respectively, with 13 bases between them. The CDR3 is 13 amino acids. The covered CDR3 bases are TGTGGTGCTAGGGATAGTAGAGGGGGCGAACAGTAC. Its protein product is CGARDSRGGEQY. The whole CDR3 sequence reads CGARDSRGGEQYF.

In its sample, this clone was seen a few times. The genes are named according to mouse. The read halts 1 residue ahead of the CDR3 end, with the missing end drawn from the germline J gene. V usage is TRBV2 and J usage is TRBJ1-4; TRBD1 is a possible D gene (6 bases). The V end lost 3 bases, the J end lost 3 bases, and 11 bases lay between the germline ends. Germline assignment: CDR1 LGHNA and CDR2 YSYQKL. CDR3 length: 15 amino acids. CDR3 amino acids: CASSHPGQANERLFF. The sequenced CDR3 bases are TGTGCCAGCAGCCACCCGGGACAAGCCAACGAAAGATTATTT.

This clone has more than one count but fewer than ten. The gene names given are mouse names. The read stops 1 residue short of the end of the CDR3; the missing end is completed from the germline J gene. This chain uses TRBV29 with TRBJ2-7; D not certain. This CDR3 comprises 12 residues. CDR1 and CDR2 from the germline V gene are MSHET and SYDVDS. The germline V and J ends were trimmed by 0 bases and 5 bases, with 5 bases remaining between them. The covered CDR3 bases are TGTGCTAGCAGTTTATCAGGGAATGAACAGTAC. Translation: CASSLSGNEQY. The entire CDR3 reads CASSLSGNEQYF.

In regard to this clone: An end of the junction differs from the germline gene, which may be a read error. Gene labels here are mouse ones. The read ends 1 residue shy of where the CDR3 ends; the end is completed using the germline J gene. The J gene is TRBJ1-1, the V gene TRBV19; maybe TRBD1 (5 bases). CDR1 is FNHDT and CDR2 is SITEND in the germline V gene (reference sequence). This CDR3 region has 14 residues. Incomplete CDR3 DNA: TGTGCCGGCAGTATTCAGGGAGGGAACACAGAAGTCTTC. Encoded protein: CAGSIQGGNTEVF. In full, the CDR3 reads CAGSIQGGNTEVFF.

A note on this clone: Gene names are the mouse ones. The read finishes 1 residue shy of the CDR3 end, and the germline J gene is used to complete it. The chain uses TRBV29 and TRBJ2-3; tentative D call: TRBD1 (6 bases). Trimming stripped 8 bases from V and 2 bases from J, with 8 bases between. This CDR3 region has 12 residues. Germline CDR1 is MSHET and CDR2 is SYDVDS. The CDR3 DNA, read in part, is TGTGCTAGCGGGGACAATGCAGAAACGCTGTAT. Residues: CASGDNAETLY. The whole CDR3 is CASGDNAETLYF.